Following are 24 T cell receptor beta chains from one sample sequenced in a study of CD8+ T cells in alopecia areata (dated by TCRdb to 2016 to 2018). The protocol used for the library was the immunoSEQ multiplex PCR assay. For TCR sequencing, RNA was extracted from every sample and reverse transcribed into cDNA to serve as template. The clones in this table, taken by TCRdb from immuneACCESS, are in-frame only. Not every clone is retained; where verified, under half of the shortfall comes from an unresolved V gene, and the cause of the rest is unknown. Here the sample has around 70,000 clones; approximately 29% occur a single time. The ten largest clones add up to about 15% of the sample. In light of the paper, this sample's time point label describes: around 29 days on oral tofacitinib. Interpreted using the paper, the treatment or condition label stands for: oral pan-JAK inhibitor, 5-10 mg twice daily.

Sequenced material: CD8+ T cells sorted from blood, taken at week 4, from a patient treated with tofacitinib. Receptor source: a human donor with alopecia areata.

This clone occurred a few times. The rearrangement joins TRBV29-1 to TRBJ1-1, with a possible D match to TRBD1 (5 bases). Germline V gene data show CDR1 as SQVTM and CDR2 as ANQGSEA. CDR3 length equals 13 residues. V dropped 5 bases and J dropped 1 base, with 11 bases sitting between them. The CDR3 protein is CSVFGGSNTEAFF. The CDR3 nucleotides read TGCAGCGTTTTTGGGGGATCGAACACTGAAGCTTTCTTT.

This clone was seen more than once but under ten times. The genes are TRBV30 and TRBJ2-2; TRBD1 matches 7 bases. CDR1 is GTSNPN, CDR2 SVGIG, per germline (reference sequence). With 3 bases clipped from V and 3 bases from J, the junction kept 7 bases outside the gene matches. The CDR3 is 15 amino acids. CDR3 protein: CAWRGDRDDTGELFF. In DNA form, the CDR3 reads TGTGCCTGGAGAGGAGACAGGGATGACACCGGGGAGCTGTTTTTT.

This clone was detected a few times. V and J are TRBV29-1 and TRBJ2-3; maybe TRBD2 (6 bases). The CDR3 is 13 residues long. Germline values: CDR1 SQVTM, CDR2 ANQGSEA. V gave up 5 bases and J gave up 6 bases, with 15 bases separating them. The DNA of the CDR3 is TGCAGCGTTCGGTCCGGGAGCTTGGATACGCAGTATTTT. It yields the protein CSVRSGSLDTQYF.

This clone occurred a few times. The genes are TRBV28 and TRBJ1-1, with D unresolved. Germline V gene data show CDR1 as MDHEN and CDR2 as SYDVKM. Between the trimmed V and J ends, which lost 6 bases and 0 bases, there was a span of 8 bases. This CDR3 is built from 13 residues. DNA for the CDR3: TGTGCCAGCAGCTCGACGTTGAACACTGAAGCTTTCTTT. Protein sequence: CASSSTLNTEAFF.

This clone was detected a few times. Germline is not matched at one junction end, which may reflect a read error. The CDR3 DNA reads as TGCAGCTTTGACAGGGAGGAGACCCAGTACTTC. It encodes CSFDREETQYF. The chain is built from TRBV29-1 and TRBJ2-5, with 7 nucleotides matching TRBD1. The germline V gene encodes CDR1 SQVTM and CDR2 ANQGSEA. The CDR3 length is 11 residues.

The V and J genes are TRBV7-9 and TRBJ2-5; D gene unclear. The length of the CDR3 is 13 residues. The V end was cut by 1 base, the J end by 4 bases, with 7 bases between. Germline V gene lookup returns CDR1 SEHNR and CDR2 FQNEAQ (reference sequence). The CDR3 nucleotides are TGTGCCAGCAGCTTAGGTAGTGGAGAGACCCAGTACTTC. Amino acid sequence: CASSLGSGETQYF.

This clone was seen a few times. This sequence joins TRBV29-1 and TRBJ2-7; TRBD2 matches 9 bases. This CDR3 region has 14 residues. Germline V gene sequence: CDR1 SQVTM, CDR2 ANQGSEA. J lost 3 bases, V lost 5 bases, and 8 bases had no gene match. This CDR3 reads CSVLGTSSDYEQYF. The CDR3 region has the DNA TGCAGCGTTCTAGGGACTAGCAGCGACTACGAGCAGTACTTC.

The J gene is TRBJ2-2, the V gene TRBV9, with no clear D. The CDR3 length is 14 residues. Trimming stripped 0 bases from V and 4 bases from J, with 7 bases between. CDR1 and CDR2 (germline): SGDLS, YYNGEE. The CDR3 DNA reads TGTGCCAGCAGCGTAGGATGGGGCACCGGGGAGCTGTTTTTT. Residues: CASSVGWGTGELFF.

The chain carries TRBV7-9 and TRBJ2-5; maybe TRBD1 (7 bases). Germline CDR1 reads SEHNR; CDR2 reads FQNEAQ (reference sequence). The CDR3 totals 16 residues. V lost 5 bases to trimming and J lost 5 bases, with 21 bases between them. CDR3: CASSPPEEGAMETQYF. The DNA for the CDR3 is TGTGCCAGCAGCCCGCCGGAGGAGGGGGCGATGGAGACCCAGTACTTC.

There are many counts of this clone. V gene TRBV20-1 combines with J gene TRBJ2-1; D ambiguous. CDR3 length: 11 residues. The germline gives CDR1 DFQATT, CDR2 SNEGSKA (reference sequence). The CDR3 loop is CSAVIYNEQFF. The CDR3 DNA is TGCAGCGCGGTAATTTACAATGAGCAGTTCTTC.

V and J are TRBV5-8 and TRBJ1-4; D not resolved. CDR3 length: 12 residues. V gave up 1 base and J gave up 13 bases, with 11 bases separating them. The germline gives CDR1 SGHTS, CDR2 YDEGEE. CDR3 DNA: TGTGCCAGCAGCTTGCGGTCAGGAAGACTGTTTTTT. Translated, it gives CASSLRSGRLFF.

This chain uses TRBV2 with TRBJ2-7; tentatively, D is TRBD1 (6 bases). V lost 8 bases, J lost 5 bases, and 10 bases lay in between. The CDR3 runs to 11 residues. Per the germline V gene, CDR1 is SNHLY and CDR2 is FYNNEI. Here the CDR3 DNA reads TGTGCCAGCCTAGGGACAAACGAGCAGTACTTC. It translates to CASLGTNEQYF.

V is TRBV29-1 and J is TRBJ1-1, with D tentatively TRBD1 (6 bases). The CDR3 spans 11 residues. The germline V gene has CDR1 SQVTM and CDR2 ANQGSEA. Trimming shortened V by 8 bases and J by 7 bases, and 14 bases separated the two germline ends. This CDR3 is CSIIGGYEAFF. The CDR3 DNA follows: TGCAGCATAATAGGGGGGTATGAAGCTTTCTTT.

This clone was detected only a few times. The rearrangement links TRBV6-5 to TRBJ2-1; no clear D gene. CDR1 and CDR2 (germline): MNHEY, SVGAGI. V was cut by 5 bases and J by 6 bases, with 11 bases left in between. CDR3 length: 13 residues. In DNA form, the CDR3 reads TGTGCCAGCAGTGCCACAGTCGTCAATGAGCAGTTCTTC. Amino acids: CASSATVVNEQFF.

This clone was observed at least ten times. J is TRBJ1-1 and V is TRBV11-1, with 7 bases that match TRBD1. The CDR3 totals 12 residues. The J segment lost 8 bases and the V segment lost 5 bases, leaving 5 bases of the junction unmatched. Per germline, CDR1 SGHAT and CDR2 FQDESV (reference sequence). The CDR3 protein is CASSPDRAEAFF. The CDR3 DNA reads TGTGCCAGCAGCCCTGACAGGGCCGAAGCTTTCTTT.

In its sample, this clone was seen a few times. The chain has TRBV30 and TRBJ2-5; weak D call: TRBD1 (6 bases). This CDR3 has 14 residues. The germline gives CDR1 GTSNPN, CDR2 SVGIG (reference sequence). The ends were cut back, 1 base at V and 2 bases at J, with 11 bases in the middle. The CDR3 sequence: CAWSATGPQETQYF. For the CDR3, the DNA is TGTGCCTGGAGTGCTACAGGGCCTCAAGAGACCCAGTACTTC.

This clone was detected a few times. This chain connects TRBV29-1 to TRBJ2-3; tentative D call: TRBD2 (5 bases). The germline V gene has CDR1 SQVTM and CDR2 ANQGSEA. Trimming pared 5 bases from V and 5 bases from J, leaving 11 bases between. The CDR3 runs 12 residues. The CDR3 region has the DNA TGCAGCGTTCACCCCGGGGAAGATACGCAGTATTTT. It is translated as CSVHPGEDTQYF.

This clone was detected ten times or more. CDR3 loop: CASSAGQGRTEAFF. The DNA for the CDR3 is TGTGCCAGCAGCGCCGGACAGGGACGTACTGAAGCTTTCTTT. The rearrangement links TRBV2 to TRBJ1-1; 8 nucleotides agree with TRBD1. V trimming: 6 bases; J trimming: 5 bases; junction bases outside the gene matches: 8. Germline V CDR1 and CDR2: SNHLY, FYNNEI. The CDR3 contains 14 residues. Filled out from reference TRBV2 and TRBJ1-1, the complete variable domain reads EPEVTQTPSHQVTQMGQEVILRCVPISNHLYFYWYRQILGQKVEFLVSFYNNEISEKSEIFDDQFSVERPDGSNFTLKIRSTKLEDSAMYFCASSAGQGRTEAFFGQGTRLTVV.

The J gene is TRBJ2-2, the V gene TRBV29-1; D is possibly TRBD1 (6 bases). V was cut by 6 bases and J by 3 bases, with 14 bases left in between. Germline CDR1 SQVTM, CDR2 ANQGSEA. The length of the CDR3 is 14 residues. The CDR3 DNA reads TGCAGCGTGACAGGACTCCCCCACACCGGGGAGCTGTTTTTT. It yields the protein CSVTGLPHTGELFF.

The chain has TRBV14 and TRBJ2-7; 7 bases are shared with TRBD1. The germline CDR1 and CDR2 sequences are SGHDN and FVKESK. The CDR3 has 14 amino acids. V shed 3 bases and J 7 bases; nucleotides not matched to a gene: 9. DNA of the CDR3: TGTGCCAGCAGCCATCAGGGGGTTCAGGAGGAGCAGTACTTC. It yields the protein CASSHQGVQEEQYF.

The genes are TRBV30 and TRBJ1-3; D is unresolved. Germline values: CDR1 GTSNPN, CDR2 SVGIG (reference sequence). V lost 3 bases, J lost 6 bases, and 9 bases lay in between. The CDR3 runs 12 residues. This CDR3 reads CAWRGMENTIYF. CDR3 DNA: TGTGCCTGGAGGGGCATGGAAAACACCATATATTTT.

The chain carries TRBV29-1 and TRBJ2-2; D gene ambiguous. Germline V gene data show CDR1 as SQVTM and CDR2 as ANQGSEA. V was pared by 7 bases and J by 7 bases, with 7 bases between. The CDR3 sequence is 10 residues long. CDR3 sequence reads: CSATDGELFF. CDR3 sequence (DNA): TGCAGCGCCACCGACGGGGAGCTGTTTTTT.

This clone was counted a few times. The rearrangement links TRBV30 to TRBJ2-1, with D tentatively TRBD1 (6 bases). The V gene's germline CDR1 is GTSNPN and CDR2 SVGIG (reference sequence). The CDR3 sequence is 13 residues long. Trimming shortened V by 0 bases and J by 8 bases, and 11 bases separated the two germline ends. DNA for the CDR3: TGTGCCTGGAGTGTACAGGGAAGGGATGAGCAGTTCTTC. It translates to CAWSVQGRDEQFF.

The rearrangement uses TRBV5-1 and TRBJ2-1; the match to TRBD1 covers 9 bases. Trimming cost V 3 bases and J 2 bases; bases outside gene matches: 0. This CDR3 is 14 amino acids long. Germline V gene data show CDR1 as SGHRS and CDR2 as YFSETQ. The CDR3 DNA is TGCGCCAGCAGCTACAGGGGGCCCTACAATGAGCAGTTCTTC. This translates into CASSYRGPYNEQFF.